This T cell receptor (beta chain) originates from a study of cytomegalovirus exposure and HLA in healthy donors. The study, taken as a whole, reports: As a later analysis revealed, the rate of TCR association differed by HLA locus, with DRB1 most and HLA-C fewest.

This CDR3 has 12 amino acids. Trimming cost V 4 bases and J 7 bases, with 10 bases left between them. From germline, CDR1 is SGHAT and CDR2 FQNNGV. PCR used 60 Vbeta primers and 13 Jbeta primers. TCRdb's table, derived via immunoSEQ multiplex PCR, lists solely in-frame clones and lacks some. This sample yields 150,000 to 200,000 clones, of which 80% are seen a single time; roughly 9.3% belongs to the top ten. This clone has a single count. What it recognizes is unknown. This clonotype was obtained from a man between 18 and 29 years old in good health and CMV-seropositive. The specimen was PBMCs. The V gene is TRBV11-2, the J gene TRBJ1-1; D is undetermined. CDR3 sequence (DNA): TGTGCCAGCAGCTCAGTGCTGGTTGAAGCTTTCTTT. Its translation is CASSSVLVEAFF.